Here is one TCR beta chain with its context. Its antigen is currently unknown. The source of the sample is a study of graft-versus-host responses after intestinal transplantation. Across the whole study: Recipients uniformly received anti-thymocyte globulin induction, followed by tacrolimus and steroids for about three years. General study results and limits: Detected in recipient marrow were GvH clones, some of which were first observed in ileum or blood.

Generated by immunoSEQ multiplex PCR, the TCRdb table keeps only in-frame clones and is missing some. There are roughly 77,000 clones in the sample; roughly nine tenths occur only once, and nearly 2.5% lies in the top ten. With 1 base removed from V and 4 bases from J, the gap between germline ends came to 11 bases. CDR3 size: 15 residues. In germline, CDR1 is SGHAT, CDR2 FQNNGV. The starting material was unstimulated CD8+ T cells sorted from spleen or lymph node cells, obtained before intestinal transplant. This chain connects TRBV11-2 to TRBJ1-3; tentative D call: TRBD1 (5 bases). This receptor was taken from a human donor who received an intestinal transplant. The CDR3 coding sequence is TGTGCCAGCAGCTTAGGACAGTCTTCCGGAAACACCATATATTTT. Translation gives CASSLGQSSGNTIYF.